The 6 T cell receptor beta chains in this list originate from one sample, sequenced in a study of CD8+CD57+ T cells in acquired aplastic anemia. TCR beta VDJ combinations and CDR3 sequences were profiled from genomic DNA. TCRdb independently ran MiXCR on the reads; one entry per CDR3 protein. Among 150,000 to 200,000 distinct CDR3 sequences listed, around 48% were seen once. Patients sequenced had flow cytometry evidence of CD8+CD57+ cell expansion. Sequenced: sorted CD4+, CD8+, or CD8+CD57+ T cells (not recorded which) from PBMCs. Receptors originate from a human donor with aplastic anemia.

The chain carries TRBV25-1 and TRBJ1-1; 7 bases are a match to TRBD1. The CDR3 consists of 13 residues. CDR1 MGHDK and CDR2 SYGVNS come from the germline V gene. V was clipped by 7 bases and J by 11 bases; unmatched bases: 13. The CDR3 here is CASKGAAPLRAFF. As DNA, the CDR3 is TGTGCCAGCAAGGGGGCCGCACCCCTGAGGGCTTTCTTT.

The chain uses TRBV4-2 and TRBJ1-2; D may be TRBD1 (6 bases). This CDR3 is built from 17 residues. Germline values: CDR1 LGHNA, CDR2 YNFKEQ. Trimming stripped 4 bases from V and 5 bases from J, with 23 bases between. For the CDR3, the DNA is TGTGCCAGCAGCCTTGACGTAGGGGGGCCATTAAGTTATGGCTACACCTTC. Amino acid sequence: CASSLDVGGPLSYGYTF.

This clonotype was observed a few times. The chain couples TRBV5-5 to TRBJ2-1, with TRBD2 matching over 8 bases. CDR1 and CDR2 (germline): SGHKS, YYEKEE (reference sequence). V trimming: 0 bases; J trimming: 6 bases; junction bases outside the gene matches: 5. The CDR3 has 15 amino acids. The CDR3 region is CASSLVAGGPNEQFF. The CDR3 DNA reads as TGTGCCAGCAGCTTGGTCGCGGGGGGCCCCAATGAGCAGTTCTTC.

The chain joins TRBV24-1 to TRBJ2-1; weak D call: TRBD1 (6 bases). Trimming stripped 0 bases from V and 11 bases from J, with 16 bases between. The CDR3 loop spans 15 amino acids. Germline V lookup: CDR1 KGHDR, CDR2 SFDVKD. This CDR3 reads CATSDLDRSEDKQFF. CDR3 coding DNA: TGTGCCACCAGTGATTTGGACAGGTCTGAGGATAAGCAGTTCTTC.

The V call is TRBV2, the J call TRBJ1-2, with D possibly TRBD1 on 6 matching bases. The CDR3 runs 12 residues. V shed 7 bases and J shed 12 bases, with 18 bases lying between them. The germline V gene encodes CDR1 SNHLY and CDR2 FYNNEI. CDR3 nucleotides: TGTGCCAGCAAATCCGGGACAACTGGAAACACCTTC. Protein sequence: CASKSGTTGNTF.

The chain combines TRBV2 with TRBJ2-3; D may be TRBD1 (6 bases). Trimming cost V 8 bases and J 2 bases, with 11 bases left between them. CDR3 size: 13 residues. Germline V CDR1 and CDR2: SNHLY, FYNNEI. The CDR3 DNA follows: TGTGCCAGCGGGGGCGGGTTCACAGATACGCAGTATTTT. Translation gives CASGGGFTDTQYF.